Listed below are T cell receptor beta chains from one sample, sequenced in a study of blood T cell repertoires in COVID-19. Profiling relied on immunoSEQ multiplex PCR, and the TCRdb table lists in-frame clones only, not all of them. The table includes 200,000 to 250,000 clones, 82% detected once. Sequenced sample: peripheral blood. All receptors come from an elderly woman with COVID-19, enrolled during active disease. Both conserved end residues are part of each CDR3. The listing skips clone size in some rows; elsewhere it reads once, few, many or a size class.

clone size: NA; CDR3 length: 15; V gene: TRBV5-1; CDR3 protein: CASSSGTGGVGGYTF
clone size: once; CDR3 length: 15; V gene: TRBV2; CDR3 protein: CASTLGGLGNQPQHF
clone size: NA; CDR3 length: 16; V gene: TRBV29-1; CDR3 protein: CSVEDRGAGGGTEAFF
clone size: few; CDR3 length: 13; V gene: TRBV3-1/TRBV3-2; CDR3 protein: CASRTTSVETQYF
clone size: NA; CDR3 length: 16; V gene: TRBV5-8; CDR3 protein: CASSLAVLAYTGELFF
clone size: NA; CDR3 length: 16; V gene: TRBV6-4; CDR3 protein: CASSELPGLAHNEQFF
clone size: NA; CDR3 length: 15; V gene: TRBV5-1; CDR3 protein: CASSSWTGPTAEQYF
clone size: NA; CDR3 length: 14; V gene: TRBV19; CDR3 protein: CASRGGTGSQPQHF
clone size: NA; CDR3 length: 15; V gene: TRBV2; CDR3 protein: CASSESGVSGNTIYF
clone size: NA; CDR3 length: 15; V gene: TRBV7-9; CDR3 protein: CASIFSGTSADTQYF
clone size: NA; CDR3 length: 14; V gene: TRBV28; CDR3 protein: CASRGGTGRYGYTF
clone size: NA; CDR3 length: 11; V gene: TRBV29-1; CDR3 protein: CSASSTDTQYF
clone size: NA; CDR3 length: 15; V gene: TRBV25-1; CDR3 protein: CASSEFRPGLGEAFF
clone size: NA; CDR3 length: 14; V gene: TRBV28; CDR3 protein: CASRPGQTNSPLHF
clone size: NA; CDR3 length: 17; V gene: TRBV24-1; CDR3 protein: CATSDLGDRGYHEKLFF
clone size: NA; CDR3 length: 17; V gene: TRBV5-5; CDR3 protein: CASSLAEGNPLFYGYTF
clone size: NA; CDR3 length: 13; V gene: TRBV24-1; CDR3 protein: CATSEGDSYGYTF
clone size: few; CDR3 length: 13; V gene: TRBV6-6; CDR3 protein: CASRPRGNQPQHF
clone size: NA; CDR3 length: 16; V gene: TRBV15; CDR3 protein: CATSRDTGGLIYEQYF
clone size: NA; CDR3 length: 14; V gene: TRBV5-1; CDR3 protein: CASSLGQSPDTQYF
clone size: few; CDR3 length: 17; V gene: TRBV7-6; CDR3 protein: CASSDRQGAFSGNTIYF
clone size: NA; CDR3 length: 15; V gene: TRBV7-3; CDR3 protein: CASSLTSSGREWRFF
clone size: NA; CDR3 length: 12; V gene: TRBV11-2; CDR3 protein: CASSLNSYGYTF
clone size: NA; CDR3 length: 13; V gene: TRBV12-3/TRBV12-4; CDR3 protein: CASGGPNTGELFF
clone size: NA; CDR3 length: 14; V gene: TRBV12-2; CDR3 protein: CASRSDYLMDTQYF
clone size: NA; CDR3 length: 14; V gene: TRBV9; CDR3 protein: CASSLQGNTGELFF
clone size: NA; CDR3 length: 14; V gene: TRBV5-4; CDR3 protein: CASSLDRAGTEAFF
clone size: NA; CDR3 length: 15; V gene: TRBV30; CDR3 protein: CAWSVGTGGGNGYTF
clone size: NA; CDR3 length: 16; V gene: TRBV5-5; CDR3 protein: CASSFYLRDSNEKLFF
clone size: NA; CDR3 length: 15; V gene: TRBV18; CDR3 protein: CASSQGAGMNTEAFF
clone size: few; CDR3 length: 20; V gene: TRBV5-1; CDR3 protein: CASSAVPGQGGRSGANVLTF
clone size: NA; CDR3 length: 14; V gene: TRBV10-3; CDR3 protein: CAIRPIHGQGGYTF
clone size: NA; CDR3 length: 14; V gene: TRBV10-3; CDR3 protein: CAIRSAGAFDEQFF
clone size: once; CDR3 length: 16; V gene: TRBV7-8; CDR3 protein: CASSLRWAGTNTEAFF
clone size: NA; CDR3 length: 15; V gene: TRBV20-1; CDR3 protein: CSASSQRVSTDTQYF
clone size: once; CDR3 length: 12; V gene: TRBV29-1; CDR3 protein: CSVTGFGNTIYF
clone size: NA; CDR3 length: 16; V gene: TRBV5-8; CDR3 protein: CASSGGQGASGNTIYF
clone size: NA; CDR3 length: 13; V gene: TRBV2; CDR3 protein: CASSVTGVQPQHF
clone size: NA; CDR3 length: 16; V gene: TRBV9; CDR3 protein: CASSVKEQSSYNEQFF
clone size: NA; CDR3 length: 19; V gene: TRBV18; CDR3 protein: CASSPAGGGGAILSYEQYF
clone size: few; CDR3 length: 16; V gene: TRBV5-1; CDR3 protein: CASSLAGGGATETQYF
clone size: NA; CDR3 length: 14; V gene: TRBV6-5; CDR3 protein: CASRRQGVQEKLFF
clone size: NA; CDR3 length: 16; V gene: TRBV4-3; CDR3 protein: CASSQDLGRGRGEAFF
clone size: NA; CDR3 length: 18; V gene: TRBV5-1; CDR3 protein: CASSLVPPGQGPGNEQFF
clone size: NA; CDR3 length: 14; V gene: TRBV19; CDR3 protein: CASSIRGQGDEQYF
clone size: NA; CDR3 length: 14; V gene: TRBV30; CDR3 protein: CAWSGGGLGTEAFF
clone size: NA; CDR3 length: 11; V gene: TRBV6-5; CDR3 protein: CASSTPGELFF
clone size: once; CDR3 length: 14; V gene: TRBV5-1; CDR3 protein: CASSRDRENSPLHF
clone size: few; CDR3 length: 15; V gene: TRBV7-9; CDR3 protein: CASSSPGGGVNTIYF
clone size: NA; CDR3 length: 14; V gene: TRBV6-5; CDR3 protein: CASSSLGQVYGYTF
clone size: NA; CDR3 length: 16; V gene: TRBV21-1; CDR3 protein: CAKAGQMILGNQPQHF
clone size: NA; CDR3 length: 14; V gene: TRBV2; CDR3 protein: CASTRRGTYNEQFF
clone size: NA; CDR3 length: 14; V gene: TRBV27; CDR3 protein: CASSLSSGYYGYTF